This TCR beta chain is from a study of CD8+ T cells in alopecia areata. Treatment indicated: oral pan-JAK inhibitor, 5-10 mg twice daily. TCR sequencing used cDNA made by reverse transcription of extracted RNA. Sequencing was performed with immunoSEQ multiplex PCR; in TCRdb, only in-frame clones are kept and a portion is missing. The data hold over 35,000 clones, with about nine tenths observed a single time. Unmatched junction bases numbered 12, after V lost 11 bases and J lost 7 bases. The CDR3 loop spans 14 amino acids. From germline, CDR1 is MGHDK and CDR2 SYGVNS. The specimen was CD8+ T cells sorted from blood, collected at week 24, from a patient treated with tofacitinib. The sequence was collected from a human donor with alopecia areata. J is TRBJ1-5 and V is TRBV25-1; 9 bases map to TRBD1. CDR3 sequence reads: CAPRDREAWQPQHF. In DNA, the CDR3 is TGTGCCCCCAGGGACAGGGAGGCTTGGCAGCCCCAGCATTTT.